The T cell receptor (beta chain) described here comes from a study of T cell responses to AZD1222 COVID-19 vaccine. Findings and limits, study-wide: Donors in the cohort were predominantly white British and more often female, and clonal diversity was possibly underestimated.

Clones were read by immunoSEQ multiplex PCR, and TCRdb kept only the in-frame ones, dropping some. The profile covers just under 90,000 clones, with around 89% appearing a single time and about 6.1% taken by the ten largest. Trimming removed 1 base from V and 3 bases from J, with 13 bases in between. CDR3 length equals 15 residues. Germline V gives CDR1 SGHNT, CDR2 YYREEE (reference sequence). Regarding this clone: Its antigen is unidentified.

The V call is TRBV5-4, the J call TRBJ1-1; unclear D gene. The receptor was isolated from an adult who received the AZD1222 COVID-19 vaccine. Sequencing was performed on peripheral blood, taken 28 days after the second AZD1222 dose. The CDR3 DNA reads TGTGCCAGCAGCTTGTATTTTGGTGTTGACACTGAAGCTTTCTTT. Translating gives CASSLYFGVDTEAFF.